This T cell receptor beta chain emerged from a study of regulatory T cells in long-lasting Graves disease. The time point was: newly diagnosed GD, antithyroid drugs for less than 3 months. From PBMCs, RNA was extracted and then used to make the TCR library. This clonotype was counted between two and nine times. The CDR3 length is 15 residues. After removal of 7 bases from V and 4 bases from J, the junction contained 6 bases not matched to a gene. The germline V gene has CDR1 LGHDT and CDR2 YNNKEL (reference sequence). Assembly of TCR beta libraries relied on iRepertoire HTBI primers together with Arm-PCR of CDR3 regions. TCRdb recomputed calls from the multiplex PCR reads with MiXCR, one row per CDR3 protein. Of about 560,000 distinct CDR3 sequences in the sample, around 16% were seen once. These data also formed part of another study, on T cells in Graves' hyperthyroidism and ophthalmopathy. From that study: Any patient presenting with uncontrolled infection, other autoimmune disease, pregnancy or lactation was left out. First-round RT-PCR of the TCR CDR3 relied on the HTBI primer set.

The sequence derives from a man in his late teens or twenties with Graves disease. The source was peripheral blood mononuclear cells (PBMCs), collected at new diagnosis, from a patient treated with antithyroid drugs. The chain has TRBV3-1 and TRBJ2-7; 14 bases are shared with TRBD2. CDR3 loop: CASTTGTSGSYEQYF. DNA for the CDR3: TGTGCCAGCACCACCGGGACTAGCGGGAGTTACGAGCAGTACTTC.